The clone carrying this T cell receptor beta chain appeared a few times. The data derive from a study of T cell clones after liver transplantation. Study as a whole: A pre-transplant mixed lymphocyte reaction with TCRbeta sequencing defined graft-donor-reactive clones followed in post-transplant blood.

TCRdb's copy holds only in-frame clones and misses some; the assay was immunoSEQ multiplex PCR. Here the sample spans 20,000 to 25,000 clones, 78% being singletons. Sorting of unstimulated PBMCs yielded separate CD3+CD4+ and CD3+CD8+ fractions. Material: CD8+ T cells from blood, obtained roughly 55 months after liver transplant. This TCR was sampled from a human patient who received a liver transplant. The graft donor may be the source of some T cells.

CDR3 nucleotide sequence: TGCAGCGCCATACGACCGGGCACCGGGGAGCTGTTTTTT. It is translated as CSAIRPGTGELFF. The chain couples TRBV29-1 to TRBJ2-2, with D hard to call. The V end lost 7 bases, the J end lost 4 bases, and 13 bases lay between the germline ends. The CDR3 sequence is 13 residues long. CDR1 and CDR2 from the germline V gene are SQVTM and ANQGSEA.